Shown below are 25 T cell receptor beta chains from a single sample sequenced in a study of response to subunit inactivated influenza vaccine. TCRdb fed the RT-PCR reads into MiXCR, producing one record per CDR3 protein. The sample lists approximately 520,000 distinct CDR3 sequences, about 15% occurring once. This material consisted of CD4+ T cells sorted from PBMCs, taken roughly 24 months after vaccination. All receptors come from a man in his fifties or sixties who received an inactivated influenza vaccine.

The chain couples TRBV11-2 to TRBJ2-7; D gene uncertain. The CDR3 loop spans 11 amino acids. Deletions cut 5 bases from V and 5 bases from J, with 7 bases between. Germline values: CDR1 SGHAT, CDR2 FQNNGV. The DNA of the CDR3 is TGTGCCAGCAGCCCTCGTAACGAGCAGTACTTC. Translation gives CASSPRNEQYF.

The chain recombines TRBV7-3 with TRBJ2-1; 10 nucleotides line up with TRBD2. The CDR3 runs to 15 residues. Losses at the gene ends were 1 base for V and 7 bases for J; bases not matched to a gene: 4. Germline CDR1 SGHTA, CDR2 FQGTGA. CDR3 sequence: CASSLNSGGTNEQFF. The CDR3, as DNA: TGTGCCAGCAGCTTAAATAGCGGGGGGACGAATGAGCAGTTCTTC.

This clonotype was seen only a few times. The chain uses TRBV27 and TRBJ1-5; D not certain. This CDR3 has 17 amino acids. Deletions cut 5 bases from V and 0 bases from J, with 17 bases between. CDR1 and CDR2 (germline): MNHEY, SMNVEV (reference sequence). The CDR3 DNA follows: TGTGCCAGCAGTCCCCGTTCGTACGGTTATAGCAATCAGCCCCAGCATTTT. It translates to CASSPRSYGYSNQPQHF.

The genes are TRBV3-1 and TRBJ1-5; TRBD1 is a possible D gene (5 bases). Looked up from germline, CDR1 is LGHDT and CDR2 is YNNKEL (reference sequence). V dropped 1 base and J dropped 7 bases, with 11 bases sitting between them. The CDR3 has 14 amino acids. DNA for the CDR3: TGTGCCAGCAGCCAAGGAGGGGTGAGGCAGCCCCAGCATTTT. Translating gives CASSQGGVRQPQHF.

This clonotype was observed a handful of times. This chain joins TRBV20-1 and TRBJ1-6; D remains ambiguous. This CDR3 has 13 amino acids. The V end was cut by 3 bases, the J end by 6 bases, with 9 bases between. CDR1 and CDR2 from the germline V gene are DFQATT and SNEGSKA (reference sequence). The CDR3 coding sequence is TGCAGTGCTAGGCCCAGTCTTAATTCACCCCTCCACTTT. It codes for CSARPSLNSPLHF.

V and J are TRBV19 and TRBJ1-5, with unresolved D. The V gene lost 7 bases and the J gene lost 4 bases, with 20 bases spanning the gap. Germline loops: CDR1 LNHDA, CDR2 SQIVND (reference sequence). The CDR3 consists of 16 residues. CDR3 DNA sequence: TGTGCCAGTACTCTAGGTGGTGGGCGTCTAAATCAGCCCCAGCATTTT. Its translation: CASTLGGGRLNQPQHF.

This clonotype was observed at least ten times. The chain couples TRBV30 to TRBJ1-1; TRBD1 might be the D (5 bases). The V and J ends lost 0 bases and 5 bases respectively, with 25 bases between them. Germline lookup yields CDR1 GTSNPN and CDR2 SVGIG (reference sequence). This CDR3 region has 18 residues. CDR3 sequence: CAWSVRSQSSKPGTEAFF. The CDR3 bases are TGTGCCTGGAGTGTACGGAGTCAGTCGTCAAAACCAGGGACTGAAGCTTTCTTT. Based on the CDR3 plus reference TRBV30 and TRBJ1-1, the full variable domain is SQTIHQWPATLVQPVGSPLSLECTVEGTSNPNLYWYRQAAGRGLQLLFYSVGIGQISSEVPQNLSASRPQDRQFILSSKKLLLSDSGFYLCAWSVRSQSSKPGTEAFFGQGTRLTVV.

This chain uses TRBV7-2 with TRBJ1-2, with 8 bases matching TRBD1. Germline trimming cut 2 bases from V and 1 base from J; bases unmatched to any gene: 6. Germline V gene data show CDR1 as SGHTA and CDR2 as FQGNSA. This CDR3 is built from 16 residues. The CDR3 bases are TGTGCCAGCAGCTTACCCCAGGGGGCGTTTAACTATGGCTACACCTTC. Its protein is CASSLPQGAFNYGYTF.

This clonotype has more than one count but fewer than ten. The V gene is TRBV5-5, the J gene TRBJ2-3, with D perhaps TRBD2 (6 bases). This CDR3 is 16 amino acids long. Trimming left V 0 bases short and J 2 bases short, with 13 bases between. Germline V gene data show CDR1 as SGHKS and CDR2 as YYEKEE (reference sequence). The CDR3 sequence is CASSLDLARTTDTQYF. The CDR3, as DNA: TGTGCCAGCAGCTTGGACCTAGCGCGTACCACAGATACGCAGTATTTT.

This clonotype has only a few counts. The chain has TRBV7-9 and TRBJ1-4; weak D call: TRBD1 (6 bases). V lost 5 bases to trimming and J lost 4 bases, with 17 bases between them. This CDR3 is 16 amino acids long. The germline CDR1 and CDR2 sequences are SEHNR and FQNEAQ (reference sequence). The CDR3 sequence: CASSPDFGRGNEKLFF. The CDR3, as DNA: TGTGCCAGCAGCCCCGATTTCGGCAGGGGTAATGAAAAACTGTTTTTT.

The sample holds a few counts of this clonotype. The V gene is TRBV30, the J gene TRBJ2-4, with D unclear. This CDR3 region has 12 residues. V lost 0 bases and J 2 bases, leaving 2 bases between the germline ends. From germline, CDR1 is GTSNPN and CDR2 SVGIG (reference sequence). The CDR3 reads CAWSVSKNIQYF. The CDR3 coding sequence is TGTGCCTGGAGTGTATCCAAAAACATTCAGTACTTC. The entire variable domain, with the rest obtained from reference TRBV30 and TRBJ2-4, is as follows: SQTIHQWPATLVQPVGSPLSLECTVEGTSNPNLYWYRQAAGRGLQLLFYSVGIGQISSEVPQNLSASRPQDRQFILSSKKLLLSDSGFYLCAWSVSKNIQYFGAGTRLSVL.

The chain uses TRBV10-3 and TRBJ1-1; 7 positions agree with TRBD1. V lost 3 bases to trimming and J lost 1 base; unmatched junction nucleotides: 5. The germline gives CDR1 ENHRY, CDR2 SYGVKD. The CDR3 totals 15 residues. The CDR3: CAISDRGQQNTEAFF. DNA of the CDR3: TGTGCCATCAGTGATAGGGGACAGCAGAACACTGAAGCTTTCTTT.

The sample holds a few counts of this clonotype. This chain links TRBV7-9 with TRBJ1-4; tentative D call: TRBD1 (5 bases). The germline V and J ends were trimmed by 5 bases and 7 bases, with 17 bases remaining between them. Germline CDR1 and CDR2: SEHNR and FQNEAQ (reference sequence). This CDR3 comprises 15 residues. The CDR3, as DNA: TGTGCCAGCAGCCCCTCTGGGGCGGGTACTGAAAAACTGTTTTTT. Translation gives CASSPSGAGTEKLFF.

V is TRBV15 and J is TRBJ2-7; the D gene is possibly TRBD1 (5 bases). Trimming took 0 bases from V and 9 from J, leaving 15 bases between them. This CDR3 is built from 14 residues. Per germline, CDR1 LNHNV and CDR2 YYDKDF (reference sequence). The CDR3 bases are TGTGCCACCAGCAGAGAGGACAAGGTGTCAGGGCAGTACTTC. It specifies CATSREDKVSGQYF.

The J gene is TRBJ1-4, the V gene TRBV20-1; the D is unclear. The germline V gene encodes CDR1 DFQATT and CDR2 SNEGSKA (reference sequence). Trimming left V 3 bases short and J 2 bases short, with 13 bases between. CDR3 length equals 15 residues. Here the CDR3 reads CSASPPWATNEKLFF. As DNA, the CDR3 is TGCAGTGCTAGCCCACCCTGGGCGACTAATGAAAAACTGTTTTTT.

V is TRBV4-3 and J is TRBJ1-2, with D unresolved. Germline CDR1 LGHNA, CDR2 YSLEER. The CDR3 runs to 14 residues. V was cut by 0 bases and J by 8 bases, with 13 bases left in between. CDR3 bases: TGCGCCAGCAGCCAAGATTACTCCCCTGACGGCTACACCTTC. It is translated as CASSQDYSPDGYTF.

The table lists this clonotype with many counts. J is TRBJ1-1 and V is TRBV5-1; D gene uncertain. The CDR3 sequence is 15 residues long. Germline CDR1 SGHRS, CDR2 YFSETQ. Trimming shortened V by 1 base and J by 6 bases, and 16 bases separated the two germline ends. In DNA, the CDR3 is TGCGCCAGCAGCTTGCAACCCCCAGAAGGTGCTGAAGCTTTCTTT. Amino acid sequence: CASSLQPPEGAEAFF.

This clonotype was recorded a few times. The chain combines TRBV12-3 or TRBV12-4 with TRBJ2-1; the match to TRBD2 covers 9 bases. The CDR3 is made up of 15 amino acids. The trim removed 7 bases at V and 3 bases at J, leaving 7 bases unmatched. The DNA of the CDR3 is TGTGCCAGCACCCCAAGCGGGAGGATCTACAATGAGCAGTTCTTC. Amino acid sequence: CASTPSGRIYNEQFF.

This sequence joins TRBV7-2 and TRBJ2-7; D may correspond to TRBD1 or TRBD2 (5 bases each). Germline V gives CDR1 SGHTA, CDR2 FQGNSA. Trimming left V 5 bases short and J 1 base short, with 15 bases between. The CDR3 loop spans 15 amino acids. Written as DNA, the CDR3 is TGTGCCAGCAGCGTTTCCCGGGACCGATCCTACGAGCAGTACTTC. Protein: CASSVSRDRSYEQYF.

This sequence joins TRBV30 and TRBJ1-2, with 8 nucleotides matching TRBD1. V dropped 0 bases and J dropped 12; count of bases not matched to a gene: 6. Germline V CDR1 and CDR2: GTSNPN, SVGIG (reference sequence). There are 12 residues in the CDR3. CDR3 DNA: TGTGCCTGGAGTGTACGCCAGGGGGCCGACACCTTC. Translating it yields CAWSVRQGADTF.

The CDR3 DNA reads TGCGCCAGCAGCTCCCGGAGTGGAGAGACCCAGTACTTC. Its translation is CASSSRSGETQYF. The rearrangement links TRBV5-1 to TRBJ2-5; D gene ambiguous. Trimming left V 3 bases short and J 4 bases short, with 10 bases between. This CDR3 comprises 13 residues. Per the germline V gene, CDR1 is SGHRS and CDR2 is YFSETQ.

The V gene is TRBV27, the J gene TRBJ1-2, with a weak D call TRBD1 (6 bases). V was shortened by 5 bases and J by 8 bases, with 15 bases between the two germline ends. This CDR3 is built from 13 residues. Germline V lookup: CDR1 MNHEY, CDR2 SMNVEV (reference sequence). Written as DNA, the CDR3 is TGTGCCAGCAGTCCCTCCGGGGGCGGAGGCTACACCTTC. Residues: CASSPSGGGGYTF.

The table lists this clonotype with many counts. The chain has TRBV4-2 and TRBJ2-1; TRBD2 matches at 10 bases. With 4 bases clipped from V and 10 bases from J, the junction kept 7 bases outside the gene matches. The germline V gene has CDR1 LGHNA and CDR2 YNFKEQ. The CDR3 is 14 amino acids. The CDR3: CASSPGTSAEEQFF. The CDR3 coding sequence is TGTGCCAGCAGCCCCGGGACTAGCGCGGAAGAGCAGTTCTTC.

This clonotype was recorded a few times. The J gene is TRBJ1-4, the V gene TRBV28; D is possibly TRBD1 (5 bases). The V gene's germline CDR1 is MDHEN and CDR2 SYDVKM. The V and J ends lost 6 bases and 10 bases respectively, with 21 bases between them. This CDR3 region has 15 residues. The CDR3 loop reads CASREPGPGIGKLFF. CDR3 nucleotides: TGTGCCAGCAGGGAACCGGGACCAGGGATAGGAAAACTGTTTTTT. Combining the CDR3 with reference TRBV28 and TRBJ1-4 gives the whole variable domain DVKVTQSSRYLVKRTGEKVFLECVQDMDHENMFWYRQDPGLGLRLIYFSYDVKMKEKGDIPEGYSVSREKKERFSLILESASTNQTSMYLCASREPGPGIGKLFFGSGTQLSVL.

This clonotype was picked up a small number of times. Here the CDR3 reads CASSTLLADTQYF. The CDR3 nucleotides are TGTGCCAGCAGTACCTTACTAGCAGATACGCAGTATTTT. V is TRBV12-3 or TRBV12-4 and J is TRBJ2-3, with D maybe TRBD2 (5 bases). The CDR3 is 13 residues long. The ends were cut back, 5 bases at V and 4 bases at J, with 10 bases in the middle.